This T cell receptor beta chain was sequenced in a study of CD8 T cells in ankylosing spondylitis (dated by TCRdb to about 2017). Concerning the study at large: T cell receptor beta repertoires were profiled in healthy donors and ankylosing spondylitis patients so that disease-linked TCR variants could be found. The full study cohort comprised some 27 ankylosing spondylitis patients and roughly 100 healthy donors. Peripheral blood samples were taken, and synovial fluid was additionally collected from ankylosing spondylitis patients.

As for this clonotype: What this receptor recognizes is not known. No base quality information exists; no much larger clone differs at one position.

Results and caveats for the whole study, not just this receptor: The disease-linked clones were reported as significantly enriched in matched synovial fluid samples from ankylosing spondylitis patients. A CD8+ phenotype was shown by the disease-linked clones, which were found at relatively low frequencies in peripheral blood. Some TCR beta motif variants had previously been reported in synovial fluid and blood of reactive arthritis patients, which suggested common disease-initiation mechanisms. A TCR beta motif made up of seven or eight highly homologous amino acid variants appeared to be characteristic of blood from ankylosing spondylitis patients.

The sample was run on an Illumina HiSeq 2500. TCR beta libraries were prepared by quantitative 5'-RACE with molecular barcodes. As for the authors' bioinformatics: A new computational method, built on a probabilistic model of VDJ rearrangement, was used to identify disease-linked TCR variants. TCRdb passed the public sequencing reads through fastp at Q25 and MiXCR, retaining productive beta sequences. Identical CDR3 proteins give one entry, which carries the most common genes and DNA. The V and J calls and clone size are TCRdb's, not the authors'. The table for this sample lists some 240,000 distinct CDR3 sequences; roughly a quarter of them were counted only once. Roughly 0.67% of the sample lies in the top ten. V is reduced by 3 bases and J by 4 bases, leaving a spacing of 18 bases between them. The CDR3 runs 15 residues from the cysteine to the phenylalanine. Only the CDR3 DNA is retained, 45 bases long and in frame from the first base. CDR1 and CDR2, looked up from the germline V gene (reference sequence), are DFQATT and SNEGSKA.

The chain joins TRBV20-1 to TRBJ1-1, and perhaps TRBD1 as D gene, on 5 matching bases. Sequencing was carried out using blood, either unsorted or a sorted T cell fraction (not recorded which). This sequence originates from a male donor with ankylosing spondylitis or in good health (not recorded which). CDR3 loop: CSASPPRGEGTEAFF. The DNA sequence is given as TGCAGTGCTAGCCCCCCCCGGGGGGAGGGCACTGAAGCTTTCTTT.